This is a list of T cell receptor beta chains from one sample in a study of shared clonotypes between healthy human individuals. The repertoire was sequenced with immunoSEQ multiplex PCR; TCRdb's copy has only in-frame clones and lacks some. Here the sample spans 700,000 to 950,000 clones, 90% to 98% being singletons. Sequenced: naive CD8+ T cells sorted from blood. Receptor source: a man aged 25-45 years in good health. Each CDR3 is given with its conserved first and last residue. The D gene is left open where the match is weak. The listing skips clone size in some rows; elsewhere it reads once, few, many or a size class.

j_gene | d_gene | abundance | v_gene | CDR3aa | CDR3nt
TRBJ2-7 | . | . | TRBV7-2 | CASSLAWDLGSYEQYF | TGTGCCAGCAGCTTAGCGTGGGACTTGGGATCCTACGAGCAGTACTTC
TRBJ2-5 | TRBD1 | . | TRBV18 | CASSRTGDETQYF | TGTGCCAGCTCCCGAACAGGGGATGAGACCCAGTACTTC
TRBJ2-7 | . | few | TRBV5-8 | CASSFRGREAEQYF | TGTGCCAGCAGCTTCAGGGGGAGGGAGGCCGAGCAGTACTTC
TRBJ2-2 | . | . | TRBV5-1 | CASSRGMNTGELFF | TGCGCCAGCAGCAGGGGAATGAACACCGGGGAGCTGTTTTTT
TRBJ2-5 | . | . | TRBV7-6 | CASSLGGLDQETQYF | TGTGCCAGCAGCTTAGGTGGTCTAGACCAAGAGACCCAGTACTTC
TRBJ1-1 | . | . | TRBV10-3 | CATLGSQATEAFF | TGTGCCACCCTAGGCAGTCAGGCCACTGAAGCTTTCTTT
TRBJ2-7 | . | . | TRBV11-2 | CASSLDPFYEQYF | TGTGCCAGCAGCTTAGATCCCTTCTACGAGCAGTACTTC
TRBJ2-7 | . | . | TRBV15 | CATSRDPGSEQYF | TGTGCCACCAGCAGAGATCCAGGGTCCGAGCAGTACTTC
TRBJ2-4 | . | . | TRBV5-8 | CASSLGGGSSGIQYF | TGTGCCAGCAGCTTGGGAGGGGGGAGTTCGGGCATTCAGTACTTC
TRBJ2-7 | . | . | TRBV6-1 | CASSEGAGANEQYF | TGTGCCAGCAGTGAAGGCGCAGGGGCGAACGAGCAGTACTTC
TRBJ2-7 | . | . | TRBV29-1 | CSVWADYEQYF | TGCAGCGTTTGGGCAGACTACGAGCAGTACTTC
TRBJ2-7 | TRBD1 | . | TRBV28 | CASSPAGTGNYEQYF | TGTGCCAGCAGCCCAGCCGGGACAGGGAATTACGAGCAGTACTTC
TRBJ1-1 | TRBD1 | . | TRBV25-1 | CASSEDVGAGGAFF | TGTGCCAGCAGTGAAGATGTAGGGGCAGGGGGGGCTTTCTTT
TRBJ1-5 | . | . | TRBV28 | CASSYPSGSGDNQPQHF | TGTGCCAGCAGTTACCCCTCGGGCAGTGGGGACAATCAGCCCCAGCATTTT
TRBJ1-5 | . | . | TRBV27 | CASSLVGFGNQPQHF | TGTGCCAGCAGTTTAGTGGGTTTTGGCAATCAGCCCCAGCATTTT
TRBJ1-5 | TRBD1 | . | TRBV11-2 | CASSTGQGLGNQPQHF | TGTGCCAGCAGCACGGGACAGGGATTAGGCAATCAGCCCCAGCATTTT
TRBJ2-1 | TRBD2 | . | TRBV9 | CASSYSGRYNEQFF | TGTGCCAGCAGCTATAGCGGGAGGTACAATGAGCAGTTCTTC
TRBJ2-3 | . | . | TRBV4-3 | CASSQETYRSTDTQYF | TGCGCCAGCAGCCAAGAGACCTATCGGAGCACAGATACGCAGTATTTT
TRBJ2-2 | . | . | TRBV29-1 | CSVVPENTGELFF | TGCAGCGTTGTACCCGAGAACACCGGGGAGCTGTTTTTT
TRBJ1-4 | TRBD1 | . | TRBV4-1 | CASSLRAGGIDEKLFF | TGCGCCAGCAGCCTTCGTGCAGGGGGCATCGATGAAAAACTGTTTTTT
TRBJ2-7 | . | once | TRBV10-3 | CAIMGGTYEQYF | TGTGCCATCATGGGCGGGACCTACGAGCAGTACTTC
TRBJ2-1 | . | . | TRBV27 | CASSSQAVGPSYNEQFF | TGTGCCAGCAGTTCGCAAGCGGTAGGACCCTCCTACAATGAGCAGTTCTTC
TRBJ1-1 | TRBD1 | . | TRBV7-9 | CASSEDRAFDTEAFF | TGTGCCAGCAGCGAGGACAGGGCCTTTGACACTGAAGCTTTCTTT
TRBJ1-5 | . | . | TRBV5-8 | CASSSEGRPKDF | TGTGCCAGCAGCTCTGAGGGCAGGCCTAAGGATTTT
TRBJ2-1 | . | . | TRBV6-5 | CASSYSRLVIYEQFF | TGTGCCAGCAGTTACTCCCGACTAGTCATCTATGAGCAGTTCTTC
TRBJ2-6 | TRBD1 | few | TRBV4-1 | CASSPQTGVGGANVLTF | TGCGCCAGCAGCCCCCAAACAGGGGTCGGTGGGGCCAACGTCCTGACTTTC
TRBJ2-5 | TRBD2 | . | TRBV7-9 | CASSLYLAAKQETQYF | TGTGCCAGCAGCTTATATCTAGCGGCAAAGCAAGAGACCCAGTACTTC
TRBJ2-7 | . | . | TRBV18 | CASSPPSGGYEQYF | TGTGCCAGCTCACCACCTAGCGGAGGCTACGAGCAGTACTTC
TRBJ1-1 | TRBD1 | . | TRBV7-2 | CASSFRQGNTEAFF | TGTGCCAGCAGCTTCCGACAGGGGAACACTGAAGCTTTCTTT